Below, 10 T cell receptor beta chains from the same sample are listed, as sequenced in a study of T cell repertoires in cytomegalovirus infection. TCRdb re-called the reads through MiXCR, storing one row per CDR3 protein. The table has around 350,000 distinct CDR3 sequences, 15% to 20% seen once; the top ten hold around 9.3%. Specimen: PBMCs. The receptors stem from a human donor in good health (CMV status not recorded). Some clones in this sample may be carry-over from other donors' samples.

V and J are TRBV29-1 and TRBJ1-5; 8 bases fit TRBD1. Germline V gene lookup returns CDR1 SQVTM and CDR2 ANQGSEA. CDR3 size: 14 residues. V was clipped by 6 bases and J by 6 bases; unmatched bases: 10. CDR3 in DNA: TGCAGCGTGGCGGCGGACAGGGCGGCTCAGCCCCAGCATTTT. Its protein is CSVAADRAAQPQHF.

At least ten counts were recorded for this clonotype. The CDR3 DNA reads as TGTGCCAGCAGTCTCCCCCTCACAGGGGGGGGGGAAAAACTGTTTTTT. Its protein is CASSLPLTGGGEKLFF. The chain is built from TRBV12-3 or TRBV12-4 and TRBJ1-4; the match to TRBD1 covers 8 bases. V trimming: 5 bases; J trimming: 8 bases; junction bases outside the gene matches: 13. The CDR3 is 16 residues long.

V and J are TRBV6-1 and TRBJ1-5; 9 bases match TRBD1. CDR1 is MNHNS, CDR2 SASEGT, per germline. The junction had 20 bases not matched to a gene; V was cut back by 6 bases and J by 5 bases. CDR3 length: 19 residues. CDR3 sequence reads: CASSPRGHTGTGIYQPQHF. Here the CDR3 DNA reads TGTGCCAGCAGCCCAAGAGGTCATACCGGGACAGGGATTTATCAGCCCCAGCATTTT.

This clonotype was found a few times. The chain joins TRBV18 to TRBJ1-5, with D hard to call. The CDR3 length is 14 residues. Germline lookup yields CDR1 KGHSH and CDR2 LQKENI. The V and J ends lost 5 bases and 2 bases respectively, with 10 bases between them. The CDR3 spells CASSATRGNQPQHF. In nucleotides, the CDR3 is TGTGCCAGCTCAGCGACCCGGGGCAATCAGCCCCAGCATTTT.

This clonotype has a handful of counts. The chain joins TRBV5-5 to TRBJ2-3, with D maybe TRBD2 (6 bases). CDR3 size: 16 residues. CDR1 is SGHKS and CDR2 is YYEKEE in the germline V gene (reference sequence). Trimming removed 4 bases from V and 4 bases from J, with 19 bases in between. CDR3 region: CASSARRDSPADTQYF. The CDR3 nucleotides are TGTGCCAGCAGCGCCCGCCGGGACTCCCCGGCAGATACGCAGTATTTT.

The chain uses TRBV27 and TRBJ1-6, with 7 bases lining up with TRBD1. Trimming at V came to 1 base and at J to 10 bases, leaving 10 bases not matched to a gene. The length of the CDR3 is 16 residues. Germline CDR1 reads MNHEY; CDR2 reads SMNVEV (reference sequence). DNA for the CDR3: TGTGCCAGCAGTTTATTGTCCCGACAGGGTAGATCACCCCTCCACTTT. Protein: CASSLLSRQGRSPLHF.

This clonotype was counted many times. This chain joins TRBV7-2 and TRBJ2-7; 11 nucleotides match TRBD1. V gave up 4 bases and J gave up 0 bases; unmatched junction bases: 2. The CDR3 extends over 15 amino acids. Germline V gene data show CDR1 as SGHTA and CDR2 as FQGNSA. The DNA for the CDR3 is TGTGCCAGCAGCTCGGGACAGGGGGGCTCCTACGAGCAGTACTTC. It yields the protein CASSSGQGGSYEQYF.

This clonotype showed up many times. The chain carries TRBV7-2 and TRBJ1-6; D gene uncertain. The V end was cut by 1 base, the J end by 7 bases, with 11 bases between. CDR1 is SGHTA, CDR2 FQGNSA, per germline. The CDR3 extends over 15 amino acids. This chain's CDR3 is CASSLGQPRNSPLHF. The CDR3, as DNA: TGTGCCAGCAGCTTAGGCCAGCCAAGAAATTCACCCCTCCACTTT.

This clonotype was recorded a few times. The chain couples TRBV20-1 to TRBJ2-1; 8 bases map to TRBD2. Losses at the gene ends were 5 bases for V and 2 bases for J; bases not matched to a gene: 8. This CDR3 has 15 residues. The germline gives CDR1 DFQATT, CDR2 SNEGSKA (reference sequence). For the CDR3, the DNA is TGCAGTGCTTCACACCACGGGGGGGCCTACAATGAGCAGTTCTTC. As protein: CSASHHGGAYNEQFF.

This clonotype has more than one count but fewer than ten. The chain combines TRBV19 with TRBJ2-5; no firm D call. The CDR3 covers 14 residues. Germline V gene data show CDR1 as LNHDA and CDR2 as SQIVND (reference sequence). V dropped 6 bases and J dropped 1 base, with 12 bases sitting between them. The CDR3 sequence: CASSPRAIQETQYF. DNA for the CDR3: TGTGCCAGTAGCCCTAGGGCTATCCAAGAGACCCAGTACTTC.